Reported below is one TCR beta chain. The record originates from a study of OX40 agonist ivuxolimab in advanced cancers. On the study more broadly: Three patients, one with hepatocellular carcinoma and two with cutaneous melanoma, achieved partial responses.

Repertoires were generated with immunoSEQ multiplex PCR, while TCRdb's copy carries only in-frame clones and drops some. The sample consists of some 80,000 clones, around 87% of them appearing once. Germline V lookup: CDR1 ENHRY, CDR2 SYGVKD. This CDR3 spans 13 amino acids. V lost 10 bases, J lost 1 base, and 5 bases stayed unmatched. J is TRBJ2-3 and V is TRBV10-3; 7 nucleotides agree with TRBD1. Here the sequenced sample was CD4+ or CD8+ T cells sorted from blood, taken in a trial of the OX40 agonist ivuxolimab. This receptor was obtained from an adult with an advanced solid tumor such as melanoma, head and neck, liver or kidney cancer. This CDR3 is CATKGGGTDTQYF. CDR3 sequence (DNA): TGTGCCACAAAAGGGGGCGGCACAGATACGCAGTATTTT.